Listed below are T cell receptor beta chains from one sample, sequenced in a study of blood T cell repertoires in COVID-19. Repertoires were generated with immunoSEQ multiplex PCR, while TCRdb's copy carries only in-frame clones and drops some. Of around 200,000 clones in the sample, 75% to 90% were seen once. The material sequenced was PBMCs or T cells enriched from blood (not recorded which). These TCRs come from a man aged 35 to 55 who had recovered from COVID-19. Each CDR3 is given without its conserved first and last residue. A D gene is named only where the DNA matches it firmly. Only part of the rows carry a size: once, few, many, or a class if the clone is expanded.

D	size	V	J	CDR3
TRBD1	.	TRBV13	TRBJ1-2	ASSPGTGASYGYT
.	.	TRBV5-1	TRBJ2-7	ASSLESGGLLYEQY
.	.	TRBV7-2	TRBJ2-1	ASSLSSGAYNEQF
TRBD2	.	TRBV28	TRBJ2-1	ASSQTSGGPFDEQF
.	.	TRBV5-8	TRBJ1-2	ASSLSGGSYGYT
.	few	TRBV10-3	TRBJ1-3	AISESRNSGNTIY
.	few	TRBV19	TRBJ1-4	ASSIGFGGYNEKLF
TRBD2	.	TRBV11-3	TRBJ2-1	ASSLVQLGLANYNEQF
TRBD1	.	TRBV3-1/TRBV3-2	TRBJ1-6	ASSQVPLRTGGQGSPLH
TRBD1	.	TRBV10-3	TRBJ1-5	AISEEGARNQPQH
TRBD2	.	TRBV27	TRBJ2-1	ASSLLAGEVEQF
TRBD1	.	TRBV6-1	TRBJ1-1	ASSEIEGAITEAF
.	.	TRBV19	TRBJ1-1	ASTRGVWTEAF
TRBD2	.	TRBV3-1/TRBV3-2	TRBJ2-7	ASSQGALAGFYEQY
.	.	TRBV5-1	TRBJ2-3	ASSLGSDTQY
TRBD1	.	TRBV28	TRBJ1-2	ASRPLGQGVFNGYT
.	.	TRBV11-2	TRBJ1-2	ASSSPDTYGYT
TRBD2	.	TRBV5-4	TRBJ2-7	ASSLRGGPGYEQY
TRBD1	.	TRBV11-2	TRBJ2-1	ASSLDGQGDNEQF
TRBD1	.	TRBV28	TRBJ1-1	ASRSTGGQGAEAF
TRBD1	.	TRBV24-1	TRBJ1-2	ATSDAAGTATLGYT
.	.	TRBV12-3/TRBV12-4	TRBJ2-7	ASSPKFPYEQY
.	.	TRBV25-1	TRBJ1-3	ASSSYSGNTIY
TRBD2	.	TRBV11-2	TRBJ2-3	ASSSRTSGSPDTQY
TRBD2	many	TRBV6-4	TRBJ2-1	ASSDSAGVDEQF
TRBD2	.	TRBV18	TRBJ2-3	ASSPTPGLAGGPRDTQY
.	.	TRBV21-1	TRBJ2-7	ASTLYEQY
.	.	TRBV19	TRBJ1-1	ASSGHPNTEAF
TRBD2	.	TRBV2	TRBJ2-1	ASSSGLAGGTDNEQF
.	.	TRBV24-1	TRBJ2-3	ATSAPGEASRDTQY
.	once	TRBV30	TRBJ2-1	AWSVGVNNWNEQF
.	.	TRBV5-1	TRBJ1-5	ASSLGGAGQPQH
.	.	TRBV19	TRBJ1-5	ASRVRGEPQH
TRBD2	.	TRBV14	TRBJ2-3	ASSRVAGTSTDTQY
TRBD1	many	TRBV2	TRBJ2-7	ASSLDRGLY
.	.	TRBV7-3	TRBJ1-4	ASSLTGTGTNEKLF
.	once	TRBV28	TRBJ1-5	ASSLVAMPFQPQH
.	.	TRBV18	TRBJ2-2	ASSPSPANTGELF
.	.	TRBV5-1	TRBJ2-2	ASSVPRGSGNTGELF
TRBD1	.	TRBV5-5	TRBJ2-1	ASSSGTGYNEQF
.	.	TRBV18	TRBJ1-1	ASSPDRSRGAF
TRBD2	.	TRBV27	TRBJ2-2	ASSLSGLAVIGNTGELF
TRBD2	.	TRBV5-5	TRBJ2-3	ASKPGLAGGDTQY
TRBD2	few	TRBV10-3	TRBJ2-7	AIKVGREENEQY
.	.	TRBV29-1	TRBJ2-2	SARDTGELF
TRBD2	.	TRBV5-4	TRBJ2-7	ASSLGEGLMNEQY
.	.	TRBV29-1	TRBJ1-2	SVGPGPGGYT
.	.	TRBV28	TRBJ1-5	ASSPLGGGPSNQPQH
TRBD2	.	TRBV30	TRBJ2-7	AWLKRGRVDEQY
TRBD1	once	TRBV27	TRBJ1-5	ASRQRDRGNQPQH
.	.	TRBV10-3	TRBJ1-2	ATLPEEAFYGYT
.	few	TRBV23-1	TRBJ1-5	ASTQRGAPNQPQH
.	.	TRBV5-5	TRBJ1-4	ASSLGTAHTNEKLF
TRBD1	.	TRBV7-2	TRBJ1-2	ASSSTGASSRYT
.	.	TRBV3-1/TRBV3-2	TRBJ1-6	ASSQGQDNSPLH